The 2 T cell receptor beta chains given below trace back to one sample, sequenced in a study of T cell responses to AZD1222 COVID-19 vaccine (dated by TCRdb to the early 2020s). Library preparation was by the immunoSEQ multiplex PCR assay. Not all clones reach the TCRdb copy of this immuneACCESS table, which keeps in-frame sequences only. Checked studies attribute under half of the gap to unresolved V genes and leave the rest unexplained. Across this sample there are over 100,000 clones, with just over 90% seen only once. Around 7% of the sample is taken by the ten largest. Reading the label with the study, this specimen's time point is: baseline before first vaccination. The starting material was peripheral blood, obtained on day 0 of AZD1222 vaccination. The receptors stem from an adult in good health.

V gene TRBV4-2 combines with J gene TRBJ2-2; no reliable D call. Trimming removed 0 bases at V and 2 bases at J, with 10 bases between. In germline, CDR1 is LGHNA, CDR2 YNFKEQ. The CDR3 contains 16 residues. The chain's CDR3 is CASSQEVRTNTGELFF. The CDR3 DNA is TGTGCCAGCAGCCAAGAGGTCCGCACAAACACCGGGGAGCTGTTTTTT.

V gene TRBV6-5 combines with J gene TRBJ2-1; D might be TRBD2 (6 bases). Germline V gene lookup returns CDR1 MNHEY and CDR2 SVGAGI. CDR3 length equals 12 residues. V lost 6 bases, J lost 10 bases, and 13 bases lay in between. The CDR3 DNA reads TGTGCCAGCAGGGATTCGCGGGGCGAGCAGTTCTTC. Translation gives CASRDSRGEQFF.